Below, one TCR beta chain is given with its context. The CDR3 is 17 amino acids. Germline values: CDR1 MNHEY, CDR2 SVGEGT. Trimming removed 2 bases from V and 5 bases from J; junction bases left unmatched: 8. These data belong to a study of blood T cell repertoires in COVID-19. The wider study: T cells, B-cell-depleted T cells, or PBMCs provided the cDNA or gDNA that served as material.

TCRdb's copy holds only in-frame clones and misses some; the assay was immunoSEQ multiplex PCR. The sample has about 180,000 clones; approximately 80% are singletons. The chain recombines TRBV6-2 or TRBV6-3 with TRBJ2-7, with 14 bases identical to TRBD2. This sequence originates from a human donor in a cohort sampled during active COVID-19. The sequencing input was peripheral blood. CDR3 sequence: CASSYATSGGAYDEQYF. The CDR3 nucleotides read TGTGCCAGCAGTTACGCGACTAGCGGGGGGGCATATGACGAGCAGTACTTC.